This T cell receptor beta chain is from a study of cytomegalovirus exposure and HLA in healthy donors. CDR1 and CDR2 (germline): MNHEY, SMNVEV (reference sequence). Deletions cut 3 bases from V and 0 bases from J, with 7 bases between. The CDR3 sequence is 14 residues long. Vbeta (60) and Jbeta (13) primers were used in the PCR. This table comes from immunoSEQ multiplex PCR, and its TCRdb copy is limited to in-frame clones, with some not included. The sample holds about 180,000 clones; around four fifths are singletons and the top ten take 1.2% to 1.5%. What was sequenced was PBMCs. The origin of this receptor is a woman under 40 in good health and CMV-seropositive. V usage is TRBV27 and J usage is TRBJ2-3; D ambiguous. The DNA for the CDR3 is TGTGCCAGCAGTTTTACCGGGAGCACAGATACGCAGTATTTT. Encoded protein: CASSFTGSTDTQYF.